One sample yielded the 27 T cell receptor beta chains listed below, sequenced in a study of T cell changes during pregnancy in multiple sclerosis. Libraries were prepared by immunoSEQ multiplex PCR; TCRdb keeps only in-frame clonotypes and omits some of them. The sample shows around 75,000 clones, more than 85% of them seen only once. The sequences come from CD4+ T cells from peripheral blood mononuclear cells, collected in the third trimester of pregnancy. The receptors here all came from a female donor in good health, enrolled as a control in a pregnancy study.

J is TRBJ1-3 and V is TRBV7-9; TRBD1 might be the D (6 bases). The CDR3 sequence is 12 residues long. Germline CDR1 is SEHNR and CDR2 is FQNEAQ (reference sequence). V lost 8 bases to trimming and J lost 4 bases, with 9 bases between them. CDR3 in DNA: TGTGCCAGCGGGGGCGAGGGAAACACCATATATTTT. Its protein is CASGGEGNTIYF.

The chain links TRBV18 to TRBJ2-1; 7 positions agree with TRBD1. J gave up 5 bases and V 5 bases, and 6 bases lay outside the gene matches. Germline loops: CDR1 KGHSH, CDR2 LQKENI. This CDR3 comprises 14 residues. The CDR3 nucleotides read TGTGCCAGCTCAGCCGGGACAGTAGACAATGAGCAGTTCTTC. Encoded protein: CASSAGTVDNEQFF.

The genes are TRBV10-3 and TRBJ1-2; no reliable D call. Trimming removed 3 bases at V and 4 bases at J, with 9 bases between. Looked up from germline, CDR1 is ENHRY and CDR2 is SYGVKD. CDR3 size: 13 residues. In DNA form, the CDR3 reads TGTGCCATCAGTGACCGGGAGACCTATGGCTACACCTTC. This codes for CAISDRETYGYTF.

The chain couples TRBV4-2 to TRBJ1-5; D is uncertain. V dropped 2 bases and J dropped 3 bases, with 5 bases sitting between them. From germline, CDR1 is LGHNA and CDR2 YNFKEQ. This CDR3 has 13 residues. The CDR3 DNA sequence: TGTGCCAGCAGCCAACAGGTCAATCAGCCCCAGCATTTT. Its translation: CASSQQVNQPQHF.

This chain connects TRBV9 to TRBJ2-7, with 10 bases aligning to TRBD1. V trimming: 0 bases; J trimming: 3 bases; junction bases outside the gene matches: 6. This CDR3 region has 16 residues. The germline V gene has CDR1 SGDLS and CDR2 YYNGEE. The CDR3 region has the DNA TGTGCCAGCAGCGTAGGTCCGGGACAGGGGTTCTACGAGCAGTACTTC. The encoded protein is CASSVGPGQGFYEQYF.

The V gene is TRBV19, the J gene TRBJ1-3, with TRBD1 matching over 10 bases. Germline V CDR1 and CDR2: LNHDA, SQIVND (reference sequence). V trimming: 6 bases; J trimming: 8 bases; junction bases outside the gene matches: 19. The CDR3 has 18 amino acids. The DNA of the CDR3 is TGTGCCAGTAGCAAAACCCCCCCAGACAGGGGGCTAGGGGACACCATATATTTT. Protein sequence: CASSKTPPDRGLGDTIYF.

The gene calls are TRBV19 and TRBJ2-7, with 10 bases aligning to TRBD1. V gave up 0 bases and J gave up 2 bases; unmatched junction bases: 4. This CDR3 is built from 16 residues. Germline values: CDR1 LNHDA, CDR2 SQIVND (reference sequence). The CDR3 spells CASSIDPGQGPYEQYF. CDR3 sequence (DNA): TGTGCCAGTAGTATAGATCCGGGACAGGGGCCCTACGAGCAGTACTTC.

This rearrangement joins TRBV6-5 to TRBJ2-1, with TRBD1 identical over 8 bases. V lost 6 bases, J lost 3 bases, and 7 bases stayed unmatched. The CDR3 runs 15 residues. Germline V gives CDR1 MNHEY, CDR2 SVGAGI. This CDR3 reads CASSRQGLGYNEQFF. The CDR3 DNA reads TGTGCCAGCAGCCGACAGGGGTTAGGCTACAATGAGCAGTTCTTC.

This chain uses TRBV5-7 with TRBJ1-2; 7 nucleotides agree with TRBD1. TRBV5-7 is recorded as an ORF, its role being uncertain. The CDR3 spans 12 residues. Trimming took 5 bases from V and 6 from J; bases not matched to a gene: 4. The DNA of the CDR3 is TGTGCCAGCAGGACAGGGAAGGATGGCTACACCTTC. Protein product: CASRTGKDGYTF.

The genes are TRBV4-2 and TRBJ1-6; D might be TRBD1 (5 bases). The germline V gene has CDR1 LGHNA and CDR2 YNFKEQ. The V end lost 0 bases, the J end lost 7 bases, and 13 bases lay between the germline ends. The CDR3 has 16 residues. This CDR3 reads CASSQDHQGPNSPLHF. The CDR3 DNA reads TGTGCCAGCAGCCAAGATCATCAGGGTCCCAATTCACCCCTCCACTTT.

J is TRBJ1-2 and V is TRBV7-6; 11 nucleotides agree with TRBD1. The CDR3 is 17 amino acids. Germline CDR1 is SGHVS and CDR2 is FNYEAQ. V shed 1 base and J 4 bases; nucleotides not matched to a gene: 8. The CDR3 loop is CASSLVGGQGAPYGYTF. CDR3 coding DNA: TGTGCCAGCAGCTTAGTAGGCGGACAGGGGGCACCCTATGGCTACACCTTC. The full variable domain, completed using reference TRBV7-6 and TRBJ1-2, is GAGVSQSPRYKVTKRGQDVALRCDPISGHVSLYWYRQALGQGPEFLTYFNYEAQQDKSGLPNDRFSAERPEGSISTLTIQRTEQRDSAMYRCASSLVGGQGAPYGYTFGSGTRLTVV.

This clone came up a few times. CDR3 residues: CASSKSGVQETQYF. As DNA, the CDR3 is TGTGCCAGCAGCAAGTCAGGGGTGCAAGAGACCCAGTACTTC. This sequence joins TRBV7-2 and TRBJ2-5, with a weak D call TRBD1 (6 bases). The CDR3 loop spans 14 amino acids. V dropped 5 bases and J dropped 2 bases, with 12 bases sitting between them. Germline V CDR1 and CDR2: SGHTA, FQGNSA.

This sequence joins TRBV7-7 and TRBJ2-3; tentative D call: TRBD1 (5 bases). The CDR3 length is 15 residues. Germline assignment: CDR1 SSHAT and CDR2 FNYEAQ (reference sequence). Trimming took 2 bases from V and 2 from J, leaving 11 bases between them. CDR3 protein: CASSLRGRDTDTQYF. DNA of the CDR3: TGTGCCAGCAGCTTAAGAGGCAGGGACACAGATACGCAGTATTTT.

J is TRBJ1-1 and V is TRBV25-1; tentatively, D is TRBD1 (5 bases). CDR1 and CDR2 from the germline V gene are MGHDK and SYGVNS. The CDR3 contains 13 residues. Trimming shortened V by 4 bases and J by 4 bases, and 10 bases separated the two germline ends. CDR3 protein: CASSGQGGTEAFF. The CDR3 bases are TGTGCCAGCAGTGGTCAGGGAGGCACTGAAGCTTTCTTT.

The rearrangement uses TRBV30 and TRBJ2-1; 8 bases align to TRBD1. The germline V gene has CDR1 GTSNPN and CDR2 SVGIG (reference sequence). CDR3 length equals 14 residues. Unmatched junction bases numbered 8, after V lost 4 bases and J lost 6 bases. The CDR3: CAWTRWTGTNEQFF. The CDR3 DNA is TGTGCCTGGACGAGGTGGACAGGGACCAATGAGCAGTTCTTC.

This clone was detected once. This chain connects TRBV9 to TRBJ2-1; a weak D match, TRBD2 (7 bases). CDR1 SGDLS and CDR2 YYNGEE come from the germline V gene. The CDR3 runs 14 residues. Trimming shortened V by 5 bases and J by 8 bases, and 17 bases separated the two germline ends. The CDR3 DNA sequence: TGTGCCAGCAGTCGGGGTTGGGGGGGCGATGAGCAGTTCTTC. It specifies CASSRGWGGDEQFF.

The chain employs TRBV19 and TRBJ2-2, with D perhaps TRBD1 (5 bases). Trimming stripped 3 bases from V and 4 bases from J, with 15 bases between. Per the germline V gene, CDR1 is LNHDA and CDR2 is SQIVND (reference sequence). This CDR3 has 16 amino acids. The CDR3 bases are TGTGCCAGTAGTATTTGGGCAGGGTCAGGCACCGGGGAGCTGTTTTTT. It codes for CASSIWAGSGTGELFF.

The CDR3 reads CASSELGDYYGYTF. The CDR3, as DNA: TGTGCCAGCAGCGAGTTAGGGGATTACTATGGCTACACCTTC. The chain recombines TRBV7-2 with TRBJ1-2; possibly TRBD1 for D (5 bases). The CDR3 is 14 residues long. V lost 5 bases and J 3 bases, leaving 13 bases between the germline ends. The germline CDR1 and CDR2 sequences are SGHTA and FQGNSA. Using reference TRBV7-2 and TRBJ1-2 for the parts outside the CDR3, the full variable domain is GAGVSQSPSNKVTEKGKDVELRCDPISGHTALYWYRQSLGQGLEFLIYFQGNSAPDKSGLPSDRFSAERTGGSVSTLTIQRTQQEDSAVYLCASSELGDYYGYTFGSGTRLTVV.

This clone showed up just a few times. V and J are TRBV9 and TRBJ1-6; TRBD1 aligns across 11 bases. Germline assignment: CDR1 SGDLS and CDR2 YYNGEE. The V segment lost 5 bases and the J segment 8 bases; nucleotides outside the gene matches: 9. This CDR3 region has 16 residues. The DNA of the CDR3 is TGTGCCAGCAGTCGTAAGGGGACAGGGGGAGATTCACCCCTCCACTTT. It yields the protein CASSRKGTGGDSPLHF.

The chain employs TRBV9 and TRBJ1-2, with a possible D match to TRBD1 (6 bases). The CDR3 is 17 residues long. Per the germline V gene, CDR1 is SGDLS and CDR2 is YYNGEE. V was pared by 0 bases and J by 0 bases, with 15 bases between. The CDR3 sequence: CASSVGVDSRANYGYTF. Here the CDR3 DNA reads TGTGCCAGCAGCGTAGGCGTGGACAGTAGAGCTAACTATGGCTACACCTTC.

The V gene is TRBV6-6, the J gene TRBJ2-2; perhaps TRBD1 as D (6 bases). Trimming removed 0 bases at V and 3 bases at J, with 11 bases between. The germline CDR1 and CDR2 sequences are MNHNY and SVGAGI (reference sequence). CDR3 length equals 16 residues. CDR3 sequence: CASSYSTDSYTGELFF. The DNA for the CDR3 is TGTGCCAGCAGTTACTCGACGGACAGCTACACCGGGGAGCTGTTTTTT.

CDR3 sequence: CATSRDSEAFF. The DNA of the CDR3 is TGTGCCACCTCCCGGGACAGTGAAGCTTTCTTT. The chain links TRBV2 to TRBJ1-1; 7 bases agree with TRBD1. Germline assignment: CDR1 SNHLY and CDR2 FYNNEI. V shed 10 bases and J 7 bases; nucleotides not matched to a gene: 6. The CDR3 length is 11 residues.

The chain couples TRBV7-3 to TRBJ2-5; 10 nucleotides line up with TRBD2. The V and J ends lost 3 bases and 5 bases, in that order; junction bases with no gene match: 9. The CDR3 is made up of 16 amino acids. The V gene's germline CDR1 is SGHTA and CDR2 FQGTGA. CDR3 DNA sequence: TGTGCCAGCAGCTTCAGTAGCGGGGGGCTCAGGGAGACCCAGTACTTC. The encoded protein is CASSFSSGGLRETQYF.

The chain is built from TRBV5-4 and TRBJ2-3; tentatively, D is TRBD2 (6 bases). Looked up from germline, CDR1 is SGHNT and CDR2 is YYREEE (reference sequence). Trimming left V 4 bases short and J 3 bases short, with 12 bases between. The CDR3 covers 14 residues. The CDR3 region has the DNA TGTGCCAGCAGCCCTCCACTAGCAACAGATACGCAGTATTTT. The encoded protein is CASSPPLATDTQYF.

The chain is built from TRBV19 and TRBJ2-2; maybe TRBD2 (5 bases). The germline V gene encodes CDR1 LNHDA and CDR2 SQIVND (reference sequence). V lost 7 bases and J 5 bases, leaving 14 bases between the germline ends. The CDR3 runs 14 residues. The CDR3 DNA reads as TGTGCCAGTATCCCCTCCCGGGGTACCGGGGAGCTGTTTTTT. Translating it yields CASIPSRGTGELFF.

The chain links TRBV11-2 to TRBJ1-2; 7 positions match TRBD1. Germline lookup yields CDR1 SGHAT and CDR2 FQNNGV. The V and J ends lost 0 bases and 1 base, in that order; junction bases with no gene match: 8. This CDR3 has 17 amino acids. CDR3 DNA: TGTGCCAGCAGCTTAGATCTATACAGGGGCGGTAACTATGGCTACACCTTC. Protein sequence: CASSLDLYRGGNYGYTF.

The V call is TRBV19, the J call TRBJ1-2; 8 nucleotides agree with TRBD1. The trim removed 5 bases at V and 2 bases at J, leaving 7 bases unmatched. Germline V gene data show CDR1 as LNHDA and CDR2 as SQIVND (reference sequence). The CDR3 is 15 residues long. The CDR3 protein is CASSSLDRANYGYTF. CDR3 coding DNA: TGTGCCAGTAGTTCCCTGGACAGGGCCAACTATGGCTACACCTTC. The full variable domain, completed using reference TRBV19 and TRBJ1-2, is DGGITQSPKYLFRKEGQNVTLSCEQNLNHDAMYWYRQDPGQGLRLIYYSQIVNDFQKGDIAEGYSVSREKKESFPLTVTSAQKNPTAFYLCASSSLDRANYGYTFGSGTRLTVV.